The 28 T cell receptor beta chains below all came from one sample that was sequenced in a study of T cells in Graves' hyperthyroidism and ophthalmopathy (dated by TCRdb to between 2017 and 2020). The library came from multiplex PCR. The listed sequencing device is Illumina HiSeq 2000. The TCR beta CDR3 regions were amplified from the RNA transcripts. The first round of RT-PCR for the TCR CDR3 was performed with the HTBI primer set and the Qiagen OneStep RT-PCR kit. TCRdb reworked the public reads: Q25 trimming with fastp, MiXCR clone assembly, productive beta chains retained. For every CDR3 protein sequence, its rows merge into one entry that carries the most common genes and DNA. This sample lists approximately 300,000 distinct CDR3 sequences; approximately 17% were detected once. Jointly, the top ten make up less than 70% of the sample. Sequencing input: blood. These receptors originate from a woman aged 55-69 years with Graves' ophthalmopathy.

The chain links TRBV20-1 to TRBJ1-2; the D gene is possibly TRBD1 (5 bases). The CDR3 sequence is 13 residues long. Germline assignment: CDR1 DFQATT and CDR2 SNEGSKA (reference sequence). This chain's CDR3 is CGSTEPYNYGYTF. The CDR3 DNA sequence: TGCGGGTCGACAGAACCATATAACTATGGCTACACCTTC.

This clonotype showed up many times. The chain couples TRBV9 to TRBJ2-3; 8 bases are shared with TRBD2. The CDR3 has 13 residues. Unmatched junction bases numbered 2, after V lost 5 bases and J lost 3 bases. CDR1 and CDR2 (germline): SGDLS, YYNGEE. The CDR3 DNA reads as TGTGCCAGCAGGGCGGGAGGAACAGATACGCAGTATTTT. Translated: CASRAGGTDTQYF.

This clonotype occurred many times. The chain couples TRBV12-3 or TRBV12-4 to TRBJ1-1; D possibly corresponds to TRBD1 (6 bases). V dropped 3 bases and J dropped 11 bases, with 19 bases sitting between them. The CDR3 consists of 14 residues. CDR3 bases: TGTGCCAGCAGTTTCCTACAGGGTACCCAAGTTGCTTTCTTT. This gives the protein CASSFLQGTQVAFF.

The chain uses TRBV12-5 and TRBJ1-5; the D gene is possibly TRBD1 (5 bases). The CDR3 runs 16 residues. Germline V gene sequence: CDR1 LGHNT, CDR2 FRNRAP. V gave up 0 bases and J gave up 7 bases, with 16 bases separating them. CDR3 bases: TGTGCTAGTGGTTTGGTATTAGGAGGGGTTTTACAGCCCCAGCATTTT. Translation: CASGLVLGGVLQPQHF.

At least ten counts were recorded for this clonotype. The chain couples TRBV6-1 to TRBJ2-1, with 10 bases matching TRBD1. Germline CDR1 and CDR2: MNHNS and SASEGT. The CDR3 runs to 15 residues. After removal of 7 bases from V and 4 bases from J, the junction contained 7 bases not matched to a gene. The CDR3 is CASNARGQGYNEQFF. The CDR3 coding sequence is TGTGCCAGCAACGCCCGGGGACAGGGGTACAATGAGCAGTTCTTC.

The chain recombines TRBV20-1 with TRBJ2-1; D is perhaps TRBD2 (6 bases). Trimming removed 0 bases from V and 10 bases from J, with 13 bases in between. The length of the CDR3 is 13 residues. Germline V gene data show CDR1 as DFQATT and CDR2 as SNEGSKA (reference sequence). The DNA of the CDR3 is TGCAGTGCTAGAGATCCGCCTAGCGAAGAGCAGTTCTTC. Translating it yields CSARDPPSEEQFF.

There are a few counts of this clonotype. The chain uses TRBV2 and TRBJ1-3; D is ambiguous. Trimming took off 0 bases at V and 4 bases at J, with 10 bases between the two ends. Germline-derived CDR1 and CDR2 are SNHLY and FYNNEI. There are 15 residues in the CDR3. CDR3 DNA sequence: TGTGCCAGCAGTGAAGCCGGAGGGTTCGGAAACACCATATATTTT. Translated: CASSEAGGFGNTIYF.

The sample holds many counts of this clonotype. This chain uses TRBV12-3 or TRBV12-4 with TRBJ1-1; possibly TRBD1 for D (6 bases). The CDR3 is 14 residues long. Trimming left V 7 bases short and J 0 bases short, with 12 bases between. The CDR3 nucleotides are TGTGCCAGCATTCCAGACAGGATGAACACTGAAGCTTTCTTT. Protein: CASIPDRMNTEAFF.

The chain is built from TRBV5-1 and TRBJ2-2, with 11 nucleotides matching TRBD2. CDR1 is SGHRS, CDR2 YFSETQ, per germline. After removal of 3 bases from V and 4 bases from J, the junction contained 5 bases not matched to a gene. The CDR3 runs 16 residues. In DNA form, the CDR3 reads TGCGCCAGCAGCTCAGTAGCGGGGGGGCGCACCGGGGAGCTGTTTTTT. It specifies CASSSVAGGRTGELFF.

CDR3 loop: CASHTGTPEPDTQYF. The CDR3 bases are TGTGCCAGCCACACGGGGACCCCCGAACCAGATACGCAGTATTTT. The genes are TRBV4-2 and TRBJ2-3; D tentatively fits TRBD1 or TRBD2 (5 bases each). V lost 8 bases, J lost 4 bases, and 19 bases lay in between. CDR3 length: 15 amino acids. CDR1 LGHNA and CDR2 YNFKEQ come from the germline V gene.

At least ten counts were recorded for this clonotype. This CDR3 reads CASSSDIRADQHF. The CDR3 DNA sequence: TGTGCCAGCAGTTCGGACATTCGTGCCGACCAGCATTTT. The chain recombines TRBV12-3 or TRBV12-4 with TRBJ1-5; maybe TRBD1 (5 bases). V lost 4 bases, J lost 12 bases, and 16 bases lay in between. The CDR3 is 13 amino acids.

This clonotype was counted many times. The chain carries TRBV7-6 and TRBJ2-7, with D possibly matching TRBD2 (6 bases). Germline CDR1 reads SGHVS; CDR2 reads FNYEAQ. Trimming took off 6 bases at V and 0 bases at J, with 18 bases between the two ends. CDR3 length: 16 amino acids. The CDR3 sequence is CASSYSSGTGSYEQYF. CDR3 nucleotide sequence: TGTGCCAGCAGTTACTCATCCGGGACTGGCTCCTACGAGCAGTACTTC.

This clonotype has a count of ten or more. The CDR3 DNA sequence: TGTGCCACCAGCAGTTCAGATAACTCCTACGAGCAGTACTTC. Translating it yields CATSSSDNSYEQYF. V usage is TRBV15 and J usage is TRBJ2-7; the D is unclear. This CDR3 region has 14 residues. V shed 3 bases and J shed 0 bases, with 9 bases lying between them. Looked up from germline, CDR1 is LNHNV and CDR2 is YYDKDF (reference sequence).

There are many counts of this clonotype. This sequence joins TRBV2 and TRBJ2-3; D not resolved. The CDR3 contains 13 residues. CDR1 is SNHLY, CDR2 FYNNEI, per germline. V was shortened by 3 bases and J by 6 bases, with 10 bases between the two germline ends. CDR3 region: CASSEEITDTQYF. DNA for the CDR3: TGTGCCAGCAGTGAGGAGATAACGGATACGCAGTATTTT.

Points on this clonotype: This could be a read error, since a much larger clone is one nucleotide away. J is TRBJ2-3 and V is TRBV7-6; no clear D gene. With 5 bases removed from V and 3 bases from J, the gap between germline ends came to 6 bases. CDR1 is SGHVS and CDR2 is FNYEAQ in the germline V gene. CDR3 length: 12 residues. CDR3: CASSPETDTQYF. The CDR3 coding sequence is TGTGCCAGCAGCCCCGAGACAGATACGCAGTATTTT.

This clonotype has at least ten counts. This rearrangement joins TRBV12-3 or TRBV12-4 to TRBJ1-1; D remains unclear. V shed 6 bases and J shed 0 bases, with 5 bases lying between them. This CDR3 is built from 12 residues. CDR3: CASSRMNTEAFF. In nucleotides, the CDR3 is TGTGCCAGCAGCCGAATGAACACTGAAGCTTTCTTT.

Notes on this clonotype: Possible read error: a much larger clone is one base away. In this CDR3 the conserved last residue, phenylalanine or tryptophan, is missing, so a read error is likely. The rearrangement uses TRBV18 and TRBJ2-7; D is uncertain. There are 13 residues in the CDR3. V lost 0 bases, J lost 3 bases, and 6 bases lay in between. CDR1 and CDR2 (germline): KGHSH, LQKENI. CDR3 protein: CASSPPASYEQYL. The DNA for the CDR3 is TGTGCCAGCTCACCACCTGCGAGCTACGAGCAGTACCTC.

This clonotype was counted a few times. The chain links TRBV19 to TRBJ2-7; tentatively, D is TRBD2 (6 bases). Trimming took 4 bases from V and 2 from J, leaving 18 bases between them. The CDR3 sequence is 16 residues long. The germline V gene encodes CDR1 LNHDA and CDR2 SQIVND (reference sequence). CDR3 bases: TGTGCCAGTAGTAGGGCTGCGGGGCAGGGAACCTACGAGCAGTACTTC. Residues: CASSRAAGQGTYEQYF.

On this clonotype itself: At one end the junction does not follow the germline gene, possibly because of a read error. This rearrangement joins TRBV7-7 to TRBJ2-1; D gene unclear. Per the germline V gene, CDR1 is SSHAT and CDR2 is FNYEAQ (reference sequence). The CDR3 sequence is 13 residues long. CDR3 in DNA: TGTGCTAGCAGTGAGGCTGGGTACAATGAGCAGTTCTTC. Translating gives CASSEAGYNEQFF.

The V call is TRBV7-9, the J call TRBJ2-2; D is uncertain. Germline assignment: CDR1 SEHNR and CDR2 FQNEAQ (reference sequence). Trimming left V 5 bases short and J 1 base short, with 11 bases between. This CDR3 is 15 amino acids long. CDR3 nucleotide sequence: TGTGCCAGCAGCCGAAAGCGAGAGAACACCGGGGAGCTGTTTTTT. It encodes CASSRKRENTGELFF.

This clonotype has only a few counts. The chain uses TRBV11-2 and TRBJ2-2, with D maybe TRBD2 (6 bases). V was trimmed by 5 bases and J by 4 bases, leaving 8 bases between them. This CDR3 region has 13 residues. The V gene's germline CDR1 is SGHAT and CDR2 FQNNGV. In nucleotides, the CDR3 is TGTGCCAGCAGCCGGGGGTTCACCGGGGAGCTGTTTTTT. Its protein product is CASSRGFTGELFF.

This clonotype was seen only a few times. A read error is possible here, since a much larger clone lies one base away. The chain joins TRBV15 to TRBJ2-7, with D unresolved. Germline loops: CDR1 LNHNV, CDR2 YYDKDF (reference sequence). The CDR3 covers 14 residues. V was shortened by 8 bases and J by 0 bases, with 14 bases between the two germline ends. CDR3 in DNA: TGTGCCACCTCGTGGGCCCTTAGCTCCTACGAGCAGTACTTC. It encodes CATSWALSSYEQYF.

This clonotype was detected ten times or more. The chain employs TRBV11-2 and TRBJ1-3; weak D call: TRBD1 (6 bases). The germline V and J ends were trimmed by 0 bases and 2 bases, with 11 bases remaining between them. CDR3 size: 16 residues. CDR1 and CDR2 (germline): SGHAT, FQNNGV. The CDR3 loop reads CASSLDWGAAGNTIYF. The CDR3 DNA sequence: TGTGCCAGCAGCTTAGACTGGGGGGCAGCTGGAAACACCATATATTTT.

This clonotype has just a few counts. The chain is built from TRBV9 and TRBJ2-2; possibly TRBD1 for D (5 bases). Trimming removed 2 bases from V and 6 bases from J, with 14 bases in between. Per the germline V gene, CDR1 is SGDLS and CDR2 is YYNGEE. The CDR3 is 15 residues long. This CDR3 reads CASSVNAQGSGELFF. In DNA form, the CDR3 reads TGTGCCAGCAGCGTCAATGCTCAGGGATCCGGGGAGCTGTTTTTT. Full variable domain (rest looked up from reference TRBV9 and TRBJ2-2): DSGVTQTPKHLITATGQRVTLRCSPRSGDLSVYWYQQSLDQGLQFLIQYYNGEERAKGNILERFSAQQFPDLHSELNLSSLELGDSALYFCASSVNAQGSGELFFGEGSRLTVL.

This clonotype has a handful of counts. The V call is TRBV5-1, the J call TRBJ2-6; D tentatively reads TRBD1 or TRBD2 (5 bases each). Trimming pared 2 bases from V and 1 base from J, leaving 19 bases between. The CDR3 is 19 amino acids. The germline CDR1 and CDR2 sequences are SGHRS and YFSETQ. The CDR3, as DNA: TGCGCCAGCAGCTTACCTCCCGGGACGGCTGCTTCTGGGGCCAACGTCCTGACTTTC. Its translation: CASSLPPGTAASGANVLTF.

Remarks on this clonotype: A much more abundant neighbour one base away suggests this may be a read error. The gene calls are TRBV2 and TRBJ2-1, with D possibly matching TRBD2 (7 bases). Germline V gene sequence: CDR1 SNHLY, CDR2 FYNNEI. Trimming stripped 8 bases from V and 8 bases from J, with 19 bases between. This CDR3 region has 14 residues. The CDR3 spells CASLGGTRGYEQFF. CDR3 in DNA: TGTGCCAGCCTCGGGGGGACAAGGGGCTATGAGCAGTTCTTC.

V gene TRBV7-2 combines with J gene TRBJ1-4; D gene unclear. The CDR3 is 14 residues long. V lost 2 bases and J 3 bases, leaving 7 bases between the germline ends. Germline V gives CDR1 SGHTA, CDR2 FQGNSA. The CDR3 sequence: CASSLYGANEKLFF. The CDR3 DNA is TGTGCCAGCAGCTTATACGGAGCTAATGAAAAACTGTTTTTT.

This clonotype has at least ten counts. V is TRBV20-1 and J is TRBJ2-4, with TRBD1 matching over 8 bases. With 5 bases clipped from V and 3 bases from J, the junction kept 6 bases outside the gene matches. CDR1 and CDR2 from the germline V gene are DFQATT and SNEGSKA (reference sequence). The CDR3 has 14 residues. The CDR3 DNA reads TGCAGTGCTGGACAGGGAATAGTCAAAAACATTCAGTACTTC. This translates into CSAGQGIVKNIQYF.